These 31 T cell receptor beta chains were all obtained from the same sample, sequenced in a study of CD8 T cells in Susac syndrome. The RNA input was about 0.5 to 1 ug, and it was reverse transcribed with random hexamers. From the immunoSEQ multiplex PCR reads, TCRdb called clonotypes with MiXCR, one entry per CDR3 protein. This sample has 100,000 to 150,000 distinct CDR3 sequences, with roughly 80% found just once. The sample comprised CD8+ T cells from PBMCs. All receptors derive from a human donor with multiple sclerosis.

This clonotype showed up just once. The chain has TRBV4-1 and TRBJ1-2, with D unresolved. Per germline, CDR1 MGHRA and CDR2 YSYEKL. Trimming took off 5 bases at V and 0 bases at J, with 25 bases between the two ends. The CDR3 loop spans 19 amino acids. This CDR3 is CASSAGRVATPSTNYGYTF. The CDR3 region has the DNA TGCGCCAGCAGCGCCGGCCGGGTGGCAACCCCTTCTACTAACTATGGCTACACCTTC.

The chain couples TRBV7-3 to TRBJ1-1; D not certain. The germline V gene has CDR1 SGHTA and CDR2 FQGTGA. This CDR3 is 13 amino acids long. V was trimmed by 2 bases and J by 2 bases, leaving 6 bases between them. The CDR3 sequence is CASSLYLNTEAFF. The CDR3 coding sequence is TGTGCCAGCAGCTTATATCTTAACACTGAAGCTTTCTTT.

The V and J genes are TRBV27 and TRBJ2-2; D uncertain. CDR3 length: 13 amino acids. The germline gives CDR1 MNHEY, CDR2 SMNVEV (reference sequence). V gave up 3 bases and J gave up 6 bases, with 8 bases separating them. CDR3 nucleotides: TGTGCCAGCAGTTTTGGAGTTCCCGGGGAGCTGTTTTTT. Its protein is CASSFGVPGELFF.

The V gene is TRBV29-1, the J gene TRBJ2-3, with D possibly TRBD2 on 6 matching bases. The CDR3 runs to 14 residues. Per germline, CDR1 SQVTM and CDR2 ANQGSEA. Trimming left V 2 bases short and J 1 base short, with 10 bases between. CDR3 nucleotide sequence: TGCAGCGTTGAAACGGGAGAGGGCACAGATACGCAGTATTTT. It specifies CSVETGEGTDTQYF.

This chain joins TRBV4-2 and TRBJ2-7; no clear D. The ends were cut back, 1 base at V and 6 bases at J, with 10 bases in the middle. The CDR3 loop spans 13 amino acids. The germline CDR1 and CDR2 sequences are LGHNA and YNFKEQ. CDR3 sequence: CASSQGVAGEQYV. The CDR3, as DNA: TGTGCCAGCAGCCAAGGAGTAGCCGGCGAGCAGTACGTC.

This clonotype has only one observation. This CDR3 reads CASSATSVSYEQYV. CDR3 in DNA: TGTGCCAGCAGTGCGACTAGCGTCAGCTACGAGCAGTACGTC. The chain carries TRBV6-1 and TRBJ2-7; TRBD2 agrees at 8 bases. Per germline, CDR1 MNHNS and CDR2 SASEGT. The CDR3 spans 14 residues. Trimming took 4 bases from V and 3 from J; bases not matched to a gene: 5.

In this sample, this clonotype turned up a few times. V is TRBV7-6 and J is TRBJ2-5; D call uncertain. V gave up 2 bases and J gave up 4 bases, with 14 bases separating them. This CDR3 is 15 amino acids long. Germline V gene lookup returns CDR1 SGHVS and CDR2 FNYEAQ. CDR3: CASSLPLALGETQYF. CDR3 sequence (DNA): TGTGCCAGCAGCTTACCCTTAGCATTGGGAGAGACCCAGTACTTC.

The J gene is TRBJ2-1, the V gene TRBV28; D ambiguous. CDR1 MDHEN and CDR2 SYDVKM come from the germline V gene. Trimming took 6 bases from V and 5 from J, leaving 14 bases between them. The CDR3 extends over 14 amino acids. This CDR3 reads CASSPTSRDNEQFF. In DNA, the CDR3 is TGTGCCAGCAGCCCAACGTCCAGAGACAATGAGCAGTTCTTC.

CDR3 DNA sequence: TGTGCCAGCAGCCCCCGGGCTAGCGGGAGGGCCATGGAGCAGTTCTTC. As protein: CASSPRASGRAMEQFF. V is TRBV11-2 and J is TRBJ2-1; 12 nucleotides align to TRBD2. CDR1 SGHAT and CDR2 FQNNGV come from the germline V gene. The CDR3 extends over 16 amino acids. V was clipped by 5 bases and J by 10 bases; unmatched bases: 12.

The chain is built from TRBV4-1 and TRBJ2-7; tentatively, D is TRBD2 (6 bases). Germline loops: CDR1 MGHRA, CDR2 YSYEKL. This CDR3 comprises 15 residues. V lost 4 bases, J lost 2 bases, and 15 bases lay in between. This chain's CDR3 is CASSPKNSGTYEQYF. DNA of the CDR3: TGCGCCAGCAGCCCGAAGAATAGCGGAACCTACGAGCAGTACTTC.

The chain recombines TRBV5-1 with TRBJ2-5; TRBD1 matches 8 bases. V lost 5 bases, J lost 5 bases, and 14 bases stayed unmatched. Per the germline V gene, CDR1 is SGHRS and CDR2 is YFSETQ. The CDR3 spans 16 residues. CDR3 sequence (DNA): TGCGCCAGCAGTGGTTTCCCGGGACAGGTTTTGGAGACCCAGTACTTC. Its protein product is CASSGFPGQVLETQYF.

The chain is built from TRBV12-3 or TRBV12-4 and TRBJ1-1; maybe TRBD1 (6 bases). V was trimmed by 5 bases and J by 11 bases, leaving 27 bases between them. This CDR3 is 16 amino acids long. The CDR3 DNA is TGTGCCAGCAGTCTTCCTCGGGGGGGGCAGGGGTTCGAGGCTTTCTTT. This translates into CASSLPRGGQGFEAFF.

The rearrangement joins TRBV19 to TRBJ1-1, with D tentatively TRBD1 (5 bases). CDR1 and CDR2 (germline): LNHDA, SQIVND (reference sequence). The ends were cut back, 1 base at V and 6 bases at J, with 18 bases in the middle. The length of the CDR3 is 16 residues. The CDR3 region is CASSIGFRGRAAEAFF. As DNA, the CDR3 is TGTGCCAGTAGTATAGGATTCCGGGGGAGGGCGGCTGAAGCTTTCTTT.

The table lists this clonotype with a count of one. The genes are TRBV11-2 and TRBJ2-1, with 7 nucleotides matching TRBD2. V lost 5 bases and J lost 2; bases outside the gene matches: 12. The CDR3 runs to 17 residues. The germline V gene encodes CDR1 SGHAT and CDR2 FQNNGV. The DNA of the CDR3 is TGTGCCAGCAGCCTCCACCCTATAGCGGGTACCTACAATGAGCAGTTCTTC. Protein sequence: CASSLHPIAGTYNEQFF.

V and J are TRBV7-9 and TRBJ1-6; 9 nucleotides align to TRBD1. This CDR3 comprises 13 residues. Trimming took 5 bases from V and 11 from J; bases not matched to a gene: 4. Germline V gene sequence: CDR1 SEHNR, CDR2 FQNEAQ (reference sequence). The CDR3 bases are TGTGCCAGCAGCGCTGGGACAGGGCCACCCCTCCACTTT. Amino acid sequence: CASSAGTGPPLHF.

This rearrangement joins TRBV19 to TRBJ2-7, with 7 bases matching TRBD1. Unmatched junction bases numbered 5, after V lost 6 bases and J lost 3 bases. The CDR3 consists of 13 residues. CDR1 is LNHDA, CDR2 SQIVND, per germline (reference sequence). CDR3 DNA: TGTGCCAGTAGGGACGCAGGGGGCTACGAGCAGTACGTC. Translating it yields CASRDAGGYEQYV.

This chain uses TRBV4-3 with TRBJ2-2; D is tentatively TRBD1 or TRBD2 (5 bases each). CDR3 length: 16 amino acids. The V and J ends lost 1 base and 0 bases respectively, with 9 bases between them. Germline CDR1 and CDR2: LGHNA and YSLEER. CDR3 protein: CASSQARDANTGELFF. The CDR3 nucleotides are TGCGCCAGCAGCCAAGCGAGGGACGCGAACACCGGGGAGCTGTTTTTT.

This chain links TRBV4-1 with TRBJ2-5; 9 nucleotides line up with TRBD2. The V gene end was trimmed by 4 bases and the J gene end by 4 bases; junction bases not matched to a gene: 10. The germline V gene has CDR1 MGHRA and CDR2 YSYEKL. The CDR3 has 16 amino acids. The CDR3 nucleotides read TGCGCCAGCAGCCGAAATGGGGCGGGGGGGCCAGAGACCCAGTACTTC. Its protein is CASSRNGAGGPETQYF.

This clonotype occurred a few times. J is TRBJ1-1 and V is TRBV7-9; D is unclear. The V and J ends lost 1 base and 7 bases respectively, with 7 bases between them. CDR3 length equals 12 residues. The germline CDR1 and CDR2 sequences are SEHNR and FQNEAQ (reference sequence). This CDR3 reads CASSLDSREAFF. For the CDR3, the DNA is TGTGCCAGCAGCTTAGATTCCCGTGAAGCTTTCTTT.

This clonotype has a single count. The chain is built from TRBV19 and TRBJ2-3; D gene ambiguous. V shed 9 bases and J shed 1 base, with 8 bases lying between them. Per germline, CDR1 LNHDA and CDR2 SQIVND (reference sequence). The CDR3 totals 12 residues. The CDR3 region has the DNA TGTGCCAGCCGACCAGGCACAGATACGCAGTATTTT. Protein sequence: CASRPGTDTQYF.

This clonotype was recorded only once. The chain's CDR3 is CASSPGTSGEQYV. CDR3 nucleotides: TGTGCCAGCTCACCCGGGACTTCGGGGGAGCAGTACGTC. The chain joins TRBV18 to TRBJ2-7; a possible D gene is TRBD2 (6 bases). V lost 3 bases to trimming and J lost 7 bases, with 13 bases between them. Germline loops: CDR1 KGHSH, CDR2 LQKENI. The CDR3 has 13 amino acids.

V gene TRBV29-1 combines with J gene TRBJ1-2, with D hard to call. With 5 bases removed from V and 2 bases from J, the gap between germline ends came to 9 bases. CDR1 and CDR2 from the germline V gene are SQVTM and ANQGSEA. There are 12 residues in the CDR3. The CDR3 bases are TGCAGCGTTCTCGAGGAAAACTATGGCTACACCTTC. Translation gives CSVLEENYGYTF. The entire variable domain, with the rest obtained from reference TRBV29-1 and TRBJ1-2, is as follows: SAVISQKPSRDICQRGTSLTIQCQVDSQVTMMFWYRQQPGQSLTLIATANQGSEATYESGFVIDKFPISRPNLTFSTLTVSNMSPEDSSIYLCSVLEENYGYTFGSGTRLTVV.

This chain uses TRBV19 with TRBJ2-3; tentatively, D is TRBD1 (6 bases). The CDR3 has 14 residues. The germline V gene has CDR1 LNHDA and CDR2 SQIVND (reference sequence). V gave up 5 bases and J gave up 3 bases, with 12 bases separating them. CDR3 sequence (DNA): TGTGCCAGTAGTCCCGGGACAAGAACAGATACGCAGTATTTT. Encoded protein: CASSPGTRTDTQYF.

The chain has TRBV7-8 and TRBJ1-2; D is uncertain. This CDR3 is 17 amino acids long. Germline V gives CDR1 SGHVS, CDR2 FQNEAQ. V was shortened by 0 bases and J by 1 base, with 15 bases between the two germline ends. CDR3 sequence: CASSLAPGRNNNYGYTF. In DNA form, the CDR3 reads TGTGCCAGCAGCTTAGCGCCGGGCAGGAATAATAACTATGGCTACACCTTC.

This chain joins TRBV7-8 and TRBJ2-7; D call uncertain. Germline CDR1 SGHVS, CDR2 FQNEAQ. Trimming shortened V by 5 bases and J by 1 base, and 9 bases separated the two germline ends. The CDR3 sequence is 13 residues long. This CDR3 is CASSPTISYEQYV. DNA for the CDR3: TGTGCCAGCAGCCCTACCATTTCCTACGAGCAGTACGTC.

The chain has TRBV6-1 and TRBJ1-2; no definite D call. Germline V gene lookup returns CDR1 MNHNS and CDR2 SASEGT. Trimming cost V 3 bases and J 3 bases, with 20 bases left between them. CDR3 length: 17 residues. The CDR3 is CASSDPTSGYGYYGYTF. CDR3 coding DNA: TGTGCCAGCAGTGACCCCACGTCTGGCTACGGCTACTATGGCTACACCTTC.

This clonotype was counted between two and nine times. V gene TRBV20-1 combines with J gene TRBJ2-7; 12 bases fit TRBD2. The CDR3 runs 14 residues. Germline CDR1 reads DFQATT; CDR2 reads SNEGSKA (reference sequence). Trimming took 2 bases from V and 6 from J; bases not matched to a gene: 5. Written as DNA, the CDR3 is TGCAGTGCTAGATCCCTAGCGGGGGGGCTCGAGCAGTACTTC. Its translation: CSARSLAGGLEQYF.

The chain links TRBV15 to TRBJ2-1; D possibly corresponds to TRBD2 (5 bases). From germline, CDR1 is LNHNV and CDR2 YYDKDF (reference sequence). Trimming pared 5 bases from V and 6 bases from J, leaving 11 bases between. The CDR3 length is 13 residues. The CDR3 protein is CATSVLVSNEQFF. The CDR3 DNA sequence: TGTGCCACCAGCGTACTAGTCTCCAATGAGCAGTTCTTC.

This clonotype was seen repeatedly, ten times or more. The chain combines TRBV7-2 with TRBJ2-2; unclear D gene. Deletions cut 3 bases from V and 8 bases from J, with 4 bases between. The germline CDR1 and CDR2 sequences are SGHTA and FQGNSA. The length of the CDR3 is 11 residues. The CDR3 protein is CASSFPGELFF. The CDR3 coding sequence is TGTGCCAGCAGCTTTCCAGGGGAGCTGTTTTTT.

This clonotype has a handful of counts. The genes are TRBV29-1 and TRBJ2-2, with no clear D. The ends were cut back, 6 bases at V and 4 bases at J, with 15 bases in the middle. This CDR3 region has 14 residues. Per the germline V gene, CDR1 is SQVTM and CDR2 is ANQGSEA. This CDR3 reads CSVLDPTGTGELFF. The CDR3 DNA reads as TGCAGCGTCCTCGACCCGACTGGCACCGGGGAGCTGTTTTTT.

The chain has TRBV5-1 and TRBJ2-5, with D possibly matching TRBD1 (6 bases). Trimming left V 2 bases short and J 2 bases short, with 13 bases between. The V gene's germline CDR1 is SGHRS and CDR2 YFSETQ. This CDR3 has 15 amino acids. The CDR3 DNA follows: TGCGCCAGCAGCTTCGCACAGGGTTGGCAAGAGACCCAGTACTTC. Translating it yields CASSFAQGWQETQYF.